This T cell receptor (beta chain) was captured by sequencing in a study of tumor-infiltrating lymphocytes in primary liver carcinoma. Study at large: Tumor lesions were T1-T3 N0M0 and spanned about 4.2 to 10 cm.

Between roughly 18 and 30 mg of unsorted bulk tissue served as the source from which RNA and DNA were co-extracted. The input was approximately 500 ng total RNA; TCR beta cDNA was made from it with a constant-region primer. ARM-PCR was slightly modified, and three nested multiplex PCR rounds with it gave rise to the TCR beta libraries. Researchers ran the first two PCR rounds for 9 to 10 cycles each with TRBV1-TRBV30 forward primers and a C-beta reverse primer. In TCRdb, the multiplex PCR reads were re-called with MiXCR into one record per CDR3 protein. The top ten clones hold approximately 49% of a sample with 20,000 to 30,000 distinct CDR3 sequences, about 73% of them seen once. A word on this clonotype: Its antigen is not known. The CDR3 carries no conserved terminal phenylalanine or tryptophan, so it likely arises from a read error.

The study, taken as a whole, reports: The study found only about 7-24% of top clones in all five tumor regions.

The CDR3 is 18 residues long. The V gene is TRBV12-3 or TRBV12-4, the J gene TRBJ2-4; tentatively, D is TRBD1 (5 bases). The material sequenced was liver tumor tissue from sampling region 3. The subset denotes: tumor region T3, left-lateral pole. The source is a man aged 40-49 years with primary liver carcinoma and hepatitis B virus infection. The CDR3 DNA is TGTGCTAGCAGTTTATGGGATGGGGCGGACATAGCCAAAAACATTCAGTACCTC. This sequence encodes CASSLWDGADIAKNIQYL.